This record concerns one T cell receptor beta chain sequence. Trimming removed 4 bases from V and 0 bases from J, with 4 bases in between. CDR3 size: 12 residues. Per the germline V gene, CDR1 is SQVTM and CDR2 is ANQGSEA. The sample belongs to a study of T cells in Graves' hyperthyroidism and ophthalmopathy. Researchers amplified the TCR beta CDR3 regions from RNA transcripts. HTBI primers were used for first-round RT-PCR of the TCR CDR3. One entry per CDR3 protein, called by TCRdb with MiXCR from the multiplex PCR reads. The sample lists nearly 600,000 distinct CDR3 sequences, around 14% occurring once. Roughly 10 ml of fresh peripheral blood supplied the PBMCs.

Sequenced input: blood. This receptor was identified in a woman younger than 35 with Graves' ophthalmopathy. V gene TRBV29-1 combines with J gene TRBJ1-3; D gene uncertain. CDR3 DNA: TGCAGCGTTGGCATCTCTGGAAACACCATATATTTT. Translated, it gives CSVGISGNTIYF.